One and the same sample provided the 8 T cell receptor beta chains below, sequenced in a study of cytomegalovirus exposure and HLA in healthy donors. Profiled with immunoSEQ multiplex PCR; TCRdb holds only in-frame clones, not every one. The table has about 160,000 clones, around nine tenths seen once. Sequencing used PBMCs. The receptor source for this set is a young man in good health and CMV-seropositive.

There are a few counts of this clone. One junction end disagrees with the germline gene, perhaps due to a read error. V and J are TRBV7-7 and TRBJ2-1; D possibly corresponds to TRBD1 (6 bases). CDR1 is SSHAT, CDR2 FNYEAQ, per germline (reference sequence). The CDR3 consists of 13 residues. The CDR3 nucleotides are TGTGCTAGCAGCCCAGACAGGTACAATGAGCAGTTCTTC. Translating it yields CASSPDRYNEQFF.

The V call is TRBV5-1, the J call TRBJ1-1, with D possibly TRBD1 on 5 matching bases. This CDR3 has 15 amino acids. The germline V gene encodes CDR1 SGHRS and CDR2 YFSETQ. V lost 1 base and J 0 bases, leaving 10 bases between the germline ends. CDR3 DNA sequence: TGCGCCAGCAGCTTGCTCGGGGGAATGAACACTGAAGCTTTCTTT. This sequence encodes CASSLLGGMNTEAFF.

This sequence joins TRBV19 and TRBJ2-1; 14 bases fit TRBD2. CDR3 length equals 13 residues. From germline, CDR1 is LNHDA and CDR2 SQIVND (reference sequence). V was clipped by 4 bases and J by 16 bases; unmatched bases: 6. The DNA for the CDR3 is TGTGCCAGTAGTACGGGACTAGCGGGAGTTTGTTTCTTC. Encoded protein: CASSTGLAGVCFF.

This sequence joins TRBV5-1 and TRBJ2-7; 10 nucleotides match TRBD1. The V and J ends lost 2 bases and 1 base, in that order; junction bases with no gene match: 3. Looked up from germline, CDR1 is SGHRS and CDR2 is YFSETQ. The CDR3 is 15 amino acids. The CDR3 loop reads CASSLGQGGSYEQYF. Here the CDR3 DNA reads TGCGCCAGCAGCTTAGGACAGGGGGGGTCCTACGAGCAGTACTTC.

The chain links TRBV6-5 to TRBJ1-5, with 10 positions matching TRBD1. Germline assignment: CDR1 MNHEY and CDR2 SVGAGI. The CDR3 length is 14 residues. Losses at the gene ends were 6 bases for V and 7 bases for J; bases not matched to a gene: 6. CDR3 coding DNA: TGTGCCAGCAGGGTCGGACAGGGGGTACAGCCCCAGCATTTT. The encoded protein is CASRVGQGVQPQHF.

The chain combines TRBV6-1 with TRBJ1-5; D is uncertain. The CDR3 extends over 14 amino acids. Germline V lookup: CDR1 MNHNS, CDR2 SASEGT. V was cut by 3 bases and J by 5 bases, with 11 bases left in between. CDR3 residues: CASSEVTLDQPQHF. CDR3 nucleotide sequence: TGTGCCAGCAGTGAGGTGACTCTTGATCAGCCCCAGCATTTT.

The CDR3 region is CASSMTSDKYNEQFF. For the CDR3, the DNA is TGCGCCAGCAGCATGACTAGCGACAAGTACAATGAGCAGTTCTTC. The chain uses TRBV5-1 and TRBJ2-1, with 8 bases fitting TRBD2. CDR3 length equals 15 residues. V lost 4 bases, J lost 4 bases, and 7 bases stayed unmatched. The germline gives CDR1 SGHRS, CDR2 YFSETQ.

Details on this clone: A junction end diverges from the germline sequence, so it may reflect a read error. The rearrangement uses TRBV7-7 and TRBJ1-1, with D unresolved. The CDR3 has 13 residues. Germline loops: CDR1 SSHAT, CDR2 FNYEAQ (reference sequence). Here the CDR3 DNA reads TGTGCTAGCAGCGCGACTCCGAACACTGAAGCTTTCTTT. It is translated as CASSATPNTEAFF.